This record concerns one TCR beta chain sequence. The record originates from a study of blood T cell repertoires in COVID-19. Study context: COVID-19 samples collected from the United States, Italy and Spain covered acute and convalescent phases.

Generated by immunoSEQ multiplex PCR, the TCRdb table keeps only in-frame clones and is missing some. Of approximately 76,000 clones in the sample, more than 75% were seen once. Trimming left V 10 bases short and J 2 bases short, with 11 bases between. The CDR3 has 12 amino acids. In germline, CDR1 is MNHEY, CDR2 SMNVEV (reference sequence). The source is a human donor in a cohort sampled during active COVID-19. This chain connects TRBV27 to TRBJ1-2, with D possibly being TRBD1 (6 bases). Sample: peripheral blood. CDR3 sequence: CATYRANYGYTF. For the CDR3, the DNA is TGTGCCACATACAGGGCCAACTATGGCTACACCTTC.